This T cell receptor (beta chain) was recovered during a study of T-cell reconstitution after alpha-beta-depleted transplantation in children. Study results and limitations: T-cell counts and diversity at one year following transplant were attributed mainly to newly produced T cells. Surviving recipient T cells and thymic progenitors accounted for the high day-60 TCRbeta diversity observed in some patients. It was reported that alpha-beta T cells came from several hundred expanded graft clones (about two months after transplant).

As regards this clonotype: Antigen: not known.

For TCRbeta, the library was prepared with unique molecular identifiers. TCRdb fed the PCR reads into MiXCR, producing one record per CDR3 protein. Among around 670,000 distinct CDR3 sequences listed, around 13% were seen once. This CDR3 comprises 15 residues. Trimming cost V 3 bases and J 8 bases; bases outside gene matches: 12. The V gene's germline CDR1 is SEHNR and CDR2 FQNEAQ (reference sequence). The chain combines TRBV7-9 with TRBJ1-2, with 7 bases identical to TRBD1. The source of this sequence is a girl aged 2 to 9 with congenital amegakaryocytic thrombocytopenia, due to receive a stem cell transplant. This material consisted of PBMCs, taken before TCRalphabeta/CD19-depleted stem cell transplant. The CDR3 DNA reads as TGTGCCAGCAGCTTGGCGGCCCCGGGACAGCGCGGCTACACCTTC. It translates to CASSLAAPGQRGYTF.